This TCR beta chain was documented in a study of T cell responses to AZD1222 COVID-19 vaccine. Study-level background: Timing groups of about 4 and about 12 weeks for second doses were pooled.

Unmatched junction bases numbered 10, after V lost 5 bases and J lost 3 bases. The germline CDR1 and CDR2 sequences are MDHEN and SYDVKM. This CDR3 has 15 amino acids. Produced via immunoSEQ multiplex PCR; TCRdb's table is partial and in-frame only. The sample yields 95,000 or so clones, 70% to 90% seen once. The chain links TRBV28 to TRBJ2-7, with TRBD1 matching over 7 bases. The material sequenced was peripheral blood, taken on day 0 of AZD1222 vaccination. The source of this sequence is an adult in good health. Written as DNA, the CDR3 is TGTGCCAGCAGTCCCGCAACAGGGGCCGACTACGAGCAGTACTTC. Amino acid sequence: CASSPATGADYEQYF.